This TCR beta chain originates from a study of T cells in Graves' hyperthyroidism and ophthalmopathy. Study-wide findings and caveats: Model predictions of ophthalmopathy came a median roughly 6.4 months before onset. Peripheral blood also featured most of the thyroid clonotypes expanded above 0.001.

Diagnostic decisions used clinical symptoms, serum thyroxine and TRAb, thyroid ultrasound and orbital computed tomography. This sample holds PBMCs from less than 13 ml fresh peripheral blood. CDR1 is SGHTA and CDR2 is FQGTGA in the germline V gene. This CDR3 spans 14 amino acids. The V end was cut by 2 bases, the J end by 5 bases, with 9 bases between. Points on this clonotype: Its antigen is currently unknown.

Researchers amplified the TCR beta CDR3 regions from RNA transcripts. Primed by the HTBI set, a first-round RT-PCR was run on the TCR CDR3. TCRdb reprocessed the multiplex PCR reads via MiXCR and lists one record per CDR3 protein. The sample comprises about 300,000 distinct CDR3 sequences, approximately 18% of which are singletons, and under 40% rests with the top ten. The chain combines TRBV7-3 with TRBJ2-2, with D unresolved. The TCR comes from a man aged 50 to 60 with Graves' ophthalmopathy. The sample was blood. The CDR3 DNA reads as TGTGCCAGCAGCTTATATGCTAAAACCGGGGAGCTGTTTTTT. It codes for CASSLYAKTGELFF.